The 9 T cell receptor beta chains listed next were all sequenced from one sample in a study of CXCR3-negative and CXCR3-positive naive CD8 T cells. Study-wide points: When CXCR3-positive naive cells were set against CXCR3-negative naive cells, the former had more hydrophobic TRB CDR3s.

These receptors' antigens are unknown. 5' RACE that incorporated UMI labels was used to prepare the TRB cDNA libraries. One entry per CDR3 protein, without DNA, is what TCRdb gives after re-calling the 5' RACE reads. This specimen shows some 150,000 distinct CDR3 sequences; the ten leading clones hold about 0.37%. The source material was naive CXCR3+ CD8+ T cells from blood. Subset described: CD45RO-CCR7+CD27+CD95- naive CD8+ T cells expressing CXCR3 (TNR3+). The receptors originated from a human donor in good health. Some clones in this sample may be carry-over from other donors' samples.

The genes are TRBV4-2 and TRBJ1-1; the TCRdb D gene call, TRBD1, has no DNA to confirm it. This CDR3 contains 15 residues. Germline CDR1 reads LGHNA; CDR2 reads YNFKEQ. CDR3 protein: CASSQEWTGGTEAFF.

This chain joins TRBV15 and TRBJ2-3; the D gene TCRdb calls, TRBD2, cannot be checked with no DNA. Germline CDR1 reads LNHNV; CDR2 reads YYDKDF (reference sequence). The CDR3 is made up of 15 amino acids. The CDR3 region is CATSSTSSTADTQYF. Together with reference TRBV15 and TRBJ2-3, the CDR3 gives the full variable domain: DAMVIQNPRYQVTQFGKPVTLSCSQTLNHNVMYWYQQKSSQAPKLLFHYYDKDFNNEADTPDNFQSRRPNTSFCFLDIRSPGLGDTAMYLCATSSTSSTADTQYFGPGTRLTVL.

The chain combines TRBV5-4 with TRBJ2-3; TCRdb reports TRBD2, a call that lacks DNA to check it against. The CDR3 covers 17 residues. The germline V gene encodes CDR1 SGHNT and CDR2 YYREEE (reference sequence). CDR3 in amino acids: CASRPLSAGPSTDTQYF.

CDR3 protein: CSARAPRRGADTQYF. The rearrangement joins TRBV20-1 to TRBJ2-3; TCRdb lists TRBD2, though no DNA is available to test this call. Germline assignment: CDR1 DFQATT and CDR2 SNEGSKA (reference sequence). CDR3 size: 15 residues.

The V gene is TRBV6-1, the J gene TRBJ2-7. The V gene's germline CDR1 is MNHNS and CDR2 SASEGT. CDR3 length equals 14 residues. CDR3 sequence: CASSLIPSTYEQYF.

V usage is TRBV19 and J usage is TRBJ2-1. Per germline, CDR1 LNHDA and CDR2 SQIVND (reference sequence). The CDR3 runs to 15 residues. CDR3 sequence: CASSIFGSSYNEQFF.

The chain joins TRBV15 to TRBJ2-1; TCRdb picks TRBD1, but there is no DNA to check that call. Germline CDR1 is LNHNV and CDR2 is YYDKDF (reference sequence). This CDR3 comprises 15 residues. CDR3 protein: CATSSDFRPANEQFF.

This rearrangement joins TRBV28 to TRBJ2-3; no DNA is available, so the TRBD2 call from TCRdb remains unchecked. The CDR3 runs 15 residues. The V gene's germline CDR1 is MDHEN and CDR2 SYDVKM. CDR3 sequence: CASSLYTGGSDTQYF.

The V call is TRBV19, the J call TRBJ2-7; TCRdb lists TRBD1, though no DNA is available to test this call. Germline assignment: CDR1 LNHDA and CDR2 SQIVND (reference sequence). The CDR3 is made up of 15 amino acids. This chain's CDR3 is CATKPWAGSSNEQYF.